This T cell receptor (beta chain) came from a study of Graves' ophthalmopathy and Graves' hyperthyroidism. Concerning this clonotype itself: A read error may account for a junction end that differs from germline.

Using RNA transcripts, the TCR beta CDR3 regions were amplified. HTBI-primed RT-PCR formed the first round, and a multiplex PCR formed the second. TCRdb fed the multiplex PCR reads into MiXCR, producing one record per CDR3 protein. The sample contains 600,000 to 950,000 distinct CDR3 sequences, 40% of which appear only once. CDR1 and CDR2 (germline): SGHVS, FNYEAQ. The CDR3 contains 13 residues. The chain recombines TRBV7-6 with TRBJ1-2; weak D call: TRBD1 (6 bases). The TCR was taken from an adult man with Graves' ophthalmopathy. The specimen was peripheral blood. The CDR3 sequence: CASSFWTEPGHTF. As DNA, the CDR3 is TGTGCCAGCAGCTTTTGGACAGAACCTGGCCACACCTTC.